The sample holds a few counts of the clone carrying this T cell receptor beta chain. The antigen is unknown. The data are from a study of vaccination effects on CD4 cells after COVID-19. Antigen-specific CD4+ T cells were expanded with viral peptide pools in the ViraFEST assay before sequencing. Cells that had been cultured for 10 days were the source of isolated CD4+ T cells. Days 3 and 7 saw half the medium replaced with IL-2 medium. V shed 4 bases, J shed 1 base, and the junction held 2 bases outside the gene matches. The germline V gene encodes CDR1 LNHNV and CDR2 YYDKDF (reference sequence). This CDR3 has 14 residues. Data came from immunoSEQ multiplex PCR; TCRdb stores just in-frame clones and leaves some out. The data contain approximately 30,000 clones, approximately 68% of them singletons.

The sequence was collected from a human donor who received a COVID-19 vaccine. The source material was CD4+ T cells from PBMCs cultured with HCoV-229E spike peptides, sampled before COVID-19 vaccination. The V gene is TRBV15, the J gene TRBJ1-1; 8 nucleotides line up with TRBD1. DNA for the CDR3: TGTGCCACCAGCATCGGGACAGGGAACACTGAAGCTTTCTTT. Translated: CATSIGTGNTEAFF.